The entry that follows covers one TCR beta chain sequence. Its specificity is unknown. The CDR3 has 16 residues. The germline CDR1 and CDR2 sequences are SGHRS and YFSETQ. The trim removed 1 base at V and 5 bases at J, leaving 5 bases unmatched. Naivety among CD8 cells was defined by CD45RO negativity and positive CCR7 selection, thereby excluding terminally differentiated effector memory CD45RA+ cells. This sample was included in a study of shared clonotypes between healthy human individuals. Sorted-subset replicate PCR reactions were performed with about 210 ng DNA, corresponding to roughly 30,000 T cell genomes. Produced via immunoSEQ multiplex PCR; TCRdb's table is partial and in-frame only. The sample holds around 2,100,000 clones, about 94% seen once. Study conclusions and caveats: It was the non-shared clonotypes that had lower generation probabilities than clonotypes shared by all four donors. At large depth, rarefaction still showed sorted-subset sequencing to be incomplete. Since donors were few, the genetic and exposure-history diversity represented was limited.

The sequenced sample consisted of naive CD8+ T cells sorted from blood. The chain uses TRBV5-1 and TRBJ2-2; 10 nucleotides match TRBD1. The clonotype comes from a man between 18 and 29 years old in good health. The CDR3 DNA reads TGCGCCAGCAGCTTGACCTGGGACAGGGGAACCGGGGAGCTGTTTTTT. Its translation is CASSLTWDRGTGELFF.